The 29 T cell receptor beta chains reported below all come from one sample, sequenced in a study of response to subunit inactivated influenza vaccine. TCRdb re-called the RT-PCR reads through MiXCR, storing one row per CDR3 protein. This sample carries 500,000 to 600,000 distinct CDR3 sequences, around 11% of them seen once, and the ten largest clones take roughly 11%. A further study also used this sample, focusing on T cells expressing NK-cell markers. This second report adds: Production of TCR beta cDNA relied on 5'RACE template switching with UMIs.

The sample was PBMCs from blood, taken on the day of vaccination. These receptors were taken from a man in his fifties or sixties who received an inactivated influenza vaccine.

This clonotype was counted at least ten times. The rearrangement uses TRBV12-3 or TRBV12-4 and TRBJ2-7; TRBD2 is a possible D gene (7 bases). The V end was cut by 7 bases, the J end by 3 bases, with 19 bases between. CDR3 length: 15 residues. CDR3 amino acids: CASTPHGGASYEQYF. The CDR3 DNA follows: TGTGCCAGCACCCCCCATGGGGGGGCGAGCTACGAGCAGTACTTC.

The V call is TRBV6-6, the J call TRBJ2-7; D is unresolved. The V end lost 4 bases, the J end lost 6 bases, and 13 bases lay between the germline ends. The CDR3 is made up of 13 amino acids. Per the germline V gene, CDR1 is MNHNY and CDR2 is SVGAGI (reference sequence). The CDR3 sequence is CASSSRALSEQYF. In DNA, the CDR3 is TGTGCCAGCAGTTCCCGGGCCCTCTCCGAGCAGTACTTC.

This clonotype occurred a few times. The CDR3: CSARSPGQGRGGGGTDTQYF. The CDR3 DNA sequence: TGCAGTGCTAGGTCACCGGGACAGGGTAGAGGAGGTGGTGGCACAGATACGCAGTATTTT. The chain links TRBV20-1 to TRBJ2-3; 9 bases align to TRBD1. The CDR3 loop spans 20 amino acids. Germline V CDR1 and CDR2: DFQATT, SNEGSKA (reference sequence). Losses at the gene ends were 3 bases for V and 1 base for J; bases not matched to a gene: 20.

In this sample, this clonotype turned up a few times. The rearrangement uses TRBV6-1 and TRBJ1-2; D gene ambiguous. Germline CDR1 and CDR2: MNHNS and SASEGT. V lost 1 base and J 2 bases, leaving 11 bases between the germline ends. This CDR3 region has 15 residues. The CDR3 reads CASSEVAKRNYGYTF. The CDR3 region has the DNA TGTGCCAGCAGTGAAGTTGCAAAGCGGAACTATGGCTACACCTTC.

V is TRBV5-5 and J is TRBJ2-3; no clear D. Germline loops: CDR1 SGHKS, CDR2 YYEKEE (reference sequence). V dropped 7 bases and J dropped 2 bases, with 11 bases sitting between them. This CDR3 is 13 amino acids long. The CDR3 DNA follows: TGTGCCAGCTCGGTTCGGACCACAGATACGCAGTATTTT. This translates into CASSVRTTDTQYF.

This clonotype was found a few times. V gene TRBV27 combines with J gene TRBJ2-7; TRBD2 aligns across 8 bases. The CDR3 runs 14 residues. After removal of 8 bases from V and 2 bases from J, the junction contained 8 bases not matched to a gene. Germline V lookup: CDR1 MNHEY, CDR2 SMNVEV (reference sequence). This chain's CDR3 is CASAGLAVTYEQYF. CDR3 bases: TGTGCCAGCGCCGGACTAGCCGTTACCTACGAGCAGTACTTC.

The chain combines TRBV7-2 with TRBJ1-6; TRBD1 is a possible D gene (6 bases). Germline CDR1 SGHTA, CDR2 FQGNSA. Trimming left V 2 bases short and J 11 bases short, with 13 bases between. The CDR3 covers 14 residues. The CDR3 region has the DNA TGTGCCAGCAGCTTAAGCCCCACAGGGACACCCCTCCACTTT. Translation gives CASSLSPTGTPLHF.

This clonotype turned up a few times. This chain uses TRBV11-2 with TRBJ1-3; the match to TRBD1 covers 8 bases. The CDR3 sequence is 19 residues long. The V and J ends lost 3 bases and 0 bases, in that order; junction bases with no gene match: 13. CDR1 and CDR2 (germline): SGHAT, FQNNGV. The CDR3 bases are TGTGCCAGCAGCTTGTTCCCACCCGGACAGGGCCCCTCTGGAAACACCATATATTTT. Its translation: CASSLFPPGQGPSGNTIYF. Full variable domain (rest looked up from reference TRBV11-2 and TRBJ1-3): EAGVAQSPRYKIIEKRQSVAFWCNPISGHATLYWYQQILGQGPKLLIQFQNNGVVDDSQLPKDRFSAERLKGVDSTLKIQPAKLEDSAVYLCASSLFPPGQGPSGNTIYFGEGSWLTVV.

This clonotype showed up just a few times. V usage is TRBV5-6 and J usage is TRBJ2-4; 7 positions match TRBD2. CDR3 length: 13 amino acids. Trimming at V came to 0 bases and at J to 8 bases, leaving 2 bases not matched to a gene. Germline CDR1 is SGHDT and CDR2 is YYEEEE. In nucleotides, the CDR3 is TGTGCCAGCAGCTTGGTAGGGAGGGACATTCAGTACTTC. Translation: CASSLVGRDIQYF.

This clonotype was detected many times. V usage is TRBV20-1 and J usage is TRBJ2-5; TRBD2 matches at 10 bases. This CDR3 spans 13 amino acids. V lost 6 bases to trimming and J lost 2 bases; unmatched junction nucleotides: 3. Germline values: CDR1 DFQATT, CDR2 SNEGSKA (reference sequence). The DNA for the CDR3 is TGCAGTGCGCTAGCGGGAGAACAAGAGACCCAGTACTTC. The encoded protein is CSALAGEQETQYF.

This clonotype was counted at least ten times. The chain combines TRBV10-3 with TRBJ2-4, with D perhaps matching TRBD2 (6 bases). Germline assignment: CDR1 ENHRY and CDR2 SYGVKD. V was clipped by 8 bases and J by 0 bases, with 14 bases between them. CDR3 size: 15 residues. As DNA, the CDR3 is TGTGCCATCCGGGCGGGGAATCTAGCCAAAAACATTCAGTACTTC. Its protein is CAIRAGNLAKNIQYF.

This clonotype was seen a handful of times. This rearrangement joins TRBV7-2 to TRBJ2-7, with D possibly being TRBD1 (5 bases). Per germline, CDR1 SGHTA and CDR2 FQGNSA. The CDR3 loop spans 14 amino acids. Trimming took 4 bases from V and 4 from J, leaving 14 bases between them. The CDR3 sequence: CASSYLTERYEQYF. The CDR3 region has the DNA TGTGCCAGCAGCTATTTGACAGAGAGATACGAGCAGTACTTC.

This clonotype has more than one count but fewer than ten. This sequence joins TRBV7-2 and TRBJ2-2; TRBD2 agrees at 8 bases. The CDR3 is made up of 16 amino acids. V shed 4 bases and J 3 bases; nucleotides not matched to a gene: 7. Germline CDR1 SGHTA, CDR2 FQGNSA. The CDR3 DNA is TGTGCCAGCAGCTCGGGGGGGGCCTTTTACACCGGGGAGCTGTTTTTT. Translating it yields CASSSGGAFYTGELFF.

This clonotype has only a few counts. The chain combines TRBV6-2 or TRBV6-3 with TRBJ2-7, with D possibly matching TRBD1 (6 bases). CDR3 size: 16 residues. Germline CDR1 is MNHEY and CDR2 is SVGEGT. Trimming pared 4 bases from V and 5 bases from J, leaving 21 bases between. This CDR3 is CASSSDLRQVGHEQYF. The CDR3 DNA is TGTGCCAGCAGTTCCGACTTGCGACAGGTGGGGCACGAGCAGTACTTC.

The V and J genes are TRBV2 and TRBJ1-2; possibly TRBD1 for D (5 bases). Germline assignment: CDR1 SNHLY and CDR2 FYNNEI. V shed 11 bases and J shed 1 base, with 17 bases lying between them. The CDR3 spans 14 residues. The CDR3 loop reads CACKPGPFNYGYTF. The CDR3 DNA follows: TGTGCCTGTAAACCGGGACCGTTTAACTATGGCTACACCTTC.

The J gene is TRBJ1-6, the V gene TRBV27, with D perhaps matching TRBD1 (5 bases). V was trimmed by 3 bases and J by 7 bases, leaving 19 bases between them. Germline lookup yields CDR1 MNHEY and CDR2 SMNVEV (reference sequence). This CDR3 contains 17 residues. This CDR3 is CASSFWSGLKSNSPLHF. Here the CDR3 DNA reads TGTGCCAGCAGTTTCTGGTCGGGACTAAAATCAAATTCACCCCTCCACTTT.

V usage is TRBV5-1 and J usage is TRBJ2-7, with D perhaps given as TRBD1 or TRBD2 (6 bases each). The ends were cut back, 5 bases at V and 5 bases at J, with 23 bases in the middle. The length of the CDR3 is 16 residues. In germline, CDR1 is SGHRS, CDR2 YFSETQ. DNA for the CDR3: TGCGCCAGCAGGGAGGGCCTCAGGGGAGGTGACCACGAGCAGTACTTC. It translates to CASREGLRGGDHEQYF.

The chain recombines TRBV7-8 with TRBJ2-1; TRBD2 matches at 11 bases. J was trimmed by 7 bases and V by 5 bases; bases with no gene match: 16. Germline V gives CDR1 SGHVS, CDR2 FQNEAQ. The CDR3 is 18 residues long. CDR3: CASSLPRGSLAGGNEQFF. CDR3 DNA sequence: TGTGCCAGCAGCCTACCTAGGGGCTCCCTAGCGGGAGGAAATGAGCAGTTCTTC.

The chain couples TRBV24-1 to TRBJ2-2; D possibly corresponds to TRBD2 (7 bases). V lost 5 bases, J lost 3 bases, and 18 bases lay in between. Looked up from germline, CDR1 is KGHDR and CDR2 is SFDVKD. The CDR3 loop spans 17 amino acids. The chain's CDR3 is CATSALPGGRDTGELFF. In nucleotides, the CDR3 is TGTGCCACCAGTGCCCTGCCCGGGGGGCGAGACACCGGGGAGCTGTTTTTT.

This clonotype has only a few counts. This rearrangement joins TRBV12-3 or TRBV12-4 to TRBJ2-5; D assignment may be TRBD1 or TRBD2 (6 bases each). Between the trimmed V and J ends, which lost 5 bases and 7 bases, there was a span of 11 bases. This CDR3 is 12 amino acids long. The DNA of the CDR3 is TGTGCCAGCAGTGAGGAGGGGGGGACCCAGTACTTC. Translating gives CASSEEGGTQYF.

The V and J genes are TRBV18 and TRBJ2-5, with 9 bases fitting TRBD1. This CDR3 is built from 14 residues. CDR1 is KGHSH, CDR2 LQKENI, per germline. The V gene end was trimmed by 5 bases and the J gene end by 5 bases; junction bases not matched to a gene: 6. CDR3 residues: CASSTTGGEETQYF. CDR3 DNA sequence: TGTGCCAGCTCAACAACAGGGGGCGAGGAGACCCAGTACTTC.

The chain uses TRBV29-1 and TRBJ2-7, with 9 bases fitting TRBD1. Per germline, CDR1 SQVTM and CDR2 ANQGSEA. This CDR3 has 13 residues. The V gene end was trimmed by 5 bases and the J gene end by 3 bases; junction bases not matched to a gene: 5. The CDR3 here is CSVFRDRDYEQYF. The CDR3 nucleotides are TGCAGCGTTTTCCGGGACAGGGACTACGAGCAGTACTTC.

The sample holds a few counts of this clonotype. The genes are TRBV5-1 and TRBJ2-6; 8 positions match TRBD1. The CDR3 spans 16 residues. Germline loops: CDR1 SGHRS, CDR2 YFSETQ. Trimming cost V 2 bases and J 4 bases; bases outside gene matches: 5. The CDR3 reads CASSFQGAGGANVLTF. In nucleotides, the CDR3 is TGCGCCAGCAGCTTCCAGGGGGCTGGGGGGGCCAACGTCCTGACTTTC.

This clonotype was found many times. The V call is TRBV9, the J call TRBJ2-3; D is uncertain. Between the trimmed V and J ends, which lost 0 bases and 5 bases, there was a span of 7 bases. Germline CDR1 SGDLS, CDR2 YYNGEE. The CDR3 sequence is 13 residues long. CDR3 amino acids: CASSVELQDTQYF. Written as DNA, the CDR3 is TGTGCCAGCAGCGTAGAACTCCAAGATACGCAGTATTTT.

This clonotype has only a few counts. The chain combines TRBV5-5 with TRBJ1-6; 7 bases agree with TRBD1. Trimming at V came to 0 bases and at J to 9 bases, leaving 9 bases not matched to a gene. This CDR3 comprises 16 residues. The germline CDR1 and CDR2 sequences are SGHKS and YYEKEE (reference sequence). CDR3 DNA: TGTGCCAGCAGCTTGGGACAGGGAGGGACAATTTCACCCCTCCACTTT. Residues: CASSLGQGGTISPLHF. The full variable domain, rest sourced from reference TRBV5-5 and TRBJ1-6, is DAGVTQSPTHLIKTRGQQVTLRCSPISGHKSVSWYQQVLGQGPQFIFQYYEKEERGRGNFPDRFSARQFPNYSSELNVNALLLGDSALYLCASSLGQGGTISPLHFGNGTRLTVT.

The V call is TRBV15, the J call TRBJ2-1; 7 nucleotides match TRBD1. This CDR3 has 15 amino acids. V gave up 2 bases and J gave up 4 bases; unmatched junction bases: 5. Germline CDR1 is LNHNV and CDR2 is YYDKDF (reference sequence). The CDR3 nucleotides are TGTGCCACCAGCAGATCGGGACAGTCTTACAATGAGCAGTTCTTC. Its protein product is CATSRSGQSYNEQFF.

This sequence joins TRBV12-3 or TRBV12-4 and TRBJ1-2; D is possibly TRBD1 (5 bases). Trimming took off 1 base at V and 4 bases at J, with 13 bases between the two ends. The CDR3 spans 15 residues. In nucleotides, the CDR3 is TGTGCCAGCAGTTTAGTCCGTGGGACCGGCTATGGCTACACCTTC. It translates to CASSLVRGTGYGYTF.

The V call is TRBV5-6, the J call TRBJ1-1, with a weak D call TRBD1 (5 bases). The V end lost 2 bases, the J end lost 1 base, and 12 bases lay between the germline ends. Germline values: CDR1 SGHDT, CDR2 YYEEEE. The CDR3 is made up of 15 amino acids. The CDR3 region is CASSFSGGGNTEAFF. CDR3 in DNA: TGTGCCAGCAGCTTTTCTGGGGGTGGGAACACTGAAGCTTTCTTT.

This clonotype came up a few times. V is TRBV29-1 and J is TRBJ2-7; D not certain. The CDR3 extends over 14 amino acids. The germline CDR1 and CDR2 sequences are SQVTM and ANQGSEA. V lost 1 base to trimming and J lost 1 base, with 11 bases between them. The CDR3 is CSVEGSGPSYEQYF. The CDR3 region has the DNA TGCAGCGTTGAAGGGTCAGGACCATCCTACGAGCAGTACTTC.